This passage covers 21 T cell receptor beta chains from one sample sequenced in a study of cytomegalovirus exposure and HLA in healthy donors (dated by TCRdb to the late 2010s). Library creation used the immunoSEQ multiplex PCR assay. For the multiplex PCR, a mixture combining 60 forward primers for TCR Vbeta segments and 13 reverse primers for TCR Jbeta segments was used. TCRdb took over this immuneACCESS table, retaining in-frame rearrangements with V and J assigned. Such tables are incomplete; in checked studies, under half of the missing clones stem from an unresolved V gene, and the remainder is unexplained. The sample table holds about 84,000 clones, of which around 66% were seen once. The top ten clonotypes cover 15% of the sample. What was sequenced was PBMCs. These receptor sequences come from a woman aged 40 to 50 in good health and CMV-seropositive.

This clone was found a few times. This sequence joins TRBV11-2 and TRBJ2-6; tentative D call: TRBD2 (5 bases). This CDR3 comprises 16 residues. Germline V gene data show CDR1 as SGHAT and CDR2 as FQNNGV. Between the trimmed V and J ends, which lost 7 bases and 0 bases, there was a span of 13 bases. As DNA, the CDR3 is TGTGCCAGCACCCCCCTTCGGGGCTCTGGGGCCAACGTCCTGACTTTC. Amino acids: CASTPLRGSGANVLTF. The full variable domain, its missing parts supplied by reference TRBV11-2 and TRBJ2-6, is EAGVAQSPRYKIIEKRQSVAFWCNPISGHATLYWYQQILGQGPKLLIQFQNNGVVDDSQLPKDRFSAERLKGVDSTLKIQPAKLEDSAVYLCASTPLRGSGANVLTFGAGSRLTVL.

This chain uses TRBV5-1 with TRBJ2-3, with TRBD1 identical over 8 bases. V was clipped by 0 bases and J by 4 bases; unmatched bases: 4. CDR3 length equals 15 residues. The germline CDR1 and CDR2 sequences are SGHRS and YFSETQ. CDR3 in DNA: TGCGCCAGCAGCTTGGTTTACAGGGGGTCAGATACGCAGTATTTT. Its protein is CASSLVYRGSDTQYF.

The chain couples TRBV4-3 to TRBJ2-4; D is perhaps TRBD2 (6 bases). This CDR3 comprises 15 residues. V lost 5 bases and J 2 bases, leaving 13 bases between the germline ends. Germline values: CDR1 LGHNA, CDR2 YSLEER. CDR3 nucleotides: TGCGCCAGCAGCTTCCAGGCGGGGTCCAAAAACATTCAGTACTTC. It codes for CASSFQAGSKNIQYF.

The sample holds a few counts of this clone. The J gene is TRBJ2-3, the V gene TRBV28, with a weak D call TRBD1 (5 bases). This CDR3 region has 17 residues. Deletions cut 4 bases from V and 0 bases from J, with 17 bases between. CDR1 is MDHEN and CDR2 is SYDVKM in the germline V gene. The CDR3 DNA sequence: TGTGCCAGCAGTTCAACTACCGTGACAGACAGCACAGATACGCAGTATTTT. This codes for CASSSTTVTDSTDTQYF.

The V and J genes are TRBV11-2 and TRBJ2-5; 9 bases line up with TRBD1. The DNA end lines up better with TRBJ2-7; the J call may be wrong. Germline CDR1 is SGHAT and CDR2 is FQNNGV. The CDR3 has 14 amino acids. CDR3 nucleotide sequence: TGTGCCAGCAGCAAGACAGGGGGATTCGACGAGCAGTACTTC. Its translation is CASSKTGGFDEQYF.

This clone occurred a few times. The chain links TRBV9 to TRBJ1-1; TRBD1 matches at 8 bases. From germline, CDR1 is SGDLS and CDR2 YYNGEE. Trimming removed 2 bases from V and 0 bases from J; junction bases left unmatched: 3. The CDR3 totals 15 residues. The CDR3 region has the DNA TGTGCCAGCAGCGTGACAGGGGCAGTGAACACTGAAGCTTTCTTT. Its translation: CASSVTGAVNTEAFF.

This clone appeared a few times. The chain is built from TRBV11-2 and TRBJ1-1; D gene ambiguous. Germline CDR1 and CDR2: SGHAT and FQNNGV. CDR3 length equals 15 residues. V lost 8 bases to trimming and J lost 0 bases, with 16 bases between them. The DNA of the CDR3 is TGTGCCAGCCGGAAACCGGGTTTTGTGAACACTGAAGCTTTCTTT. Protein product: CASRKPGFVNTEAFF.

J is TRBJ1-2 and V is TRBV19, with 7 bases aligning to TRBD1. J gave up 4 bases and V 10 bases, and 9 bases lay outside the gene matches. CDR3 length equals 13 residues. The V gene's germline CDR1 is LNHDA and CDR2 SQIVND (reference sequence). The CDR3 nucleotides are TGTGCCACCGTCCGGGACAGCCTCTATGGCTACACCTTC. This codes for CATVRDSLYGYTF.

This clone was found a few times. V is TRBV2 and J is TRBJ2-5, with a weak D call TRBD1 (6 bases). This CDR3 is 15 amino acids long. V was trimmed by 4 bases and J by 4 bases, leaving 16 bases between them. Germline V gives CDR1 SNHLY, CDR2 FYNNEI. CDR3 nucleotide sequence: TGTGCCAGCAGTGTACACCAGGGGAGTCGAGAGACCCAGTACTTC. This codes for CASSVHQGSRETQYF.

The genes are TRBV28 and TRBJ1-1, with TRBD1 identical over 7 bases. Germline V lookup: CDR1 MDHEN, CDR2 SYDVKM. The CDR3 sequence is 14 residues long. The trim removed 3 bases at V and 1 base at J, leaving 2 bases unmatched. The CDR3 sequence: CASSFGTANTEAFF. CDR3 in DNA: TGTGCCAGCAGTTTCGGGACAGCGAACACTGAAGCTTTCTTT.

The chain couples TRBV4-3 to TRBJ2-1, with TRBD2 as a possible D gene (6 bases). The V gene lost 0 bases and the J gene lost 2 bases, with 14 bases spanning the gap. Germline V CDR1 and CDR2: LGHNA, YSLEER. The CDR3 covers 17 residues. CDR3 sequence (DNA): TGCGCCAGCAGCCAAGATTGGACGGGAGAGCCCTACAATGAGCAGTTCTTC. Protein product: CASSQDWTGEPYNEQFF.

V is TRBV9 and J is TRBJ1-2, with D maybe TRBD1 (6 bases). CDR1 is SGDLS, CDR2 YYNGEE, per germline. The CDR3 length is 13 residues. Trimming cost V 5 bases and J 3 bases, with 11 bases left between them. The CDR3 here is CASSRGADYGYTF. In DNA, the CDR3 is TGTGCCAGCAGTCGGGGGGCGGACTATGGCTACACCTTC.

The chain combines TRBV28 with TRBJ2-7, with 10 bases aligning to TRBD1. V gave up 7 bases and J gave up 0 bases; unmatched junction bases: 9. Per the germline V gene, CDR1 is MDHEN and CDR2 is SYDVKM. The CDR3 length is 16 residues. The CDR3 DNA reads TGTGCCAGCACTCCGGGACAGGGGTCAAGCTCCTACGAGCAGTACTTC. As protein: CASTPGQGSSSYEQYF.

The chain employs TRBV7-8 and TRBJ1-1, with D hard to call. V was clipped by 4 bases and J by 8 bases, with 11 bases between them. The CDR3 spans 12 residues. CDR1 is SGHVS and CDR2 is FQNEAQ in the germline V gene. The CDR3 DNA is TGTGCCAGCAGCTCCGAAGTCCAGGAAGCTTTCTTT. It specifies CASSSEVQEAFF.

V usage is TRBV7-2 and J usage is TRBJ2-7; 9 positions match TRBD2. Germline V gene sequence: CDR1 SGHTA, CDR2 FQGNSA. After removal of 1 base from V and 6 bases from J, the junction contained 1 base not matched to a gene. The CDR3 totals 13 residues. Here the CDR3 DNA reads TGTGCCAGCAGCTTAGGGACTAGCGTCGAGCAGTACTTC. Encoded protein: CASSLGTSVEQYF.

This clone was picked up one time. The chain joins TRBV2 to TRBJ1-1; D not certain. CDR1 SNHLY and CDR2 FYNNEI come from the germline V gene. The CDR3 runs 13 residues. Trimming took off 11 bases at V and 2 bases at J, with 15 bases between the two ends. DNA of the CDR3: TGTGCCCGTAGATCCGGGAGTAACACTGAAGCTTTCTTT. As protein: CARRSGSNTEAFF. Drawing the rest from reference TRBV2 and TRBJ1-1, the complete variable domain is EPEVTQTPSHQVTQMGQEVILRCVPISNHLYFYWYRQILGQKVEFLVSFYNNEISEKSEIFDDQFSVERPDGSNFTLKIRSTKLEDSAMYFCARRSGSNTEAFFGQGTRLTVV.

The chain recombines TRBV7-3 with TRBJ2-3; 7 nucleotides match TRBD2. Losses at the gene ends were 2 bases for V and 1 base for J; bases not matched to a gene: 6. The CDR3 sequence is 16 residues long. Germline V gives CDR1 SGHTA, CDR2 FQGTGA. For the CDR3, the DNA is TGTGCCAGCAGCTTATTAGCGGGCCAAGGCACAGATACGCAGTATTTT. Protein product: CASSLLAGQGTDTQYF.

The chain has TRBV18 and TRBJ2-7, with 9 bases lining up with TRBD1. In germline, CDR1 is KGHSH, CDR2 LQKENI. The junction had 7 bases not matched to a gene; V was cut back by 3 bases and J by 7 bases. This CDR3 contains 14 residues. The DNA of the CDR3 is TGTGCCAGCTCACCGCGGACAGGGGCGGAAGAGCAGTACTTC. Its protein product is CASSPRTGAEEQYF.

The chain employs TRBV28 and TRBJ2-7; possible D gene TRBD1, 7 bases. V lost 8 bases and J 2 bases, leaving 13 bases between the germline ends. Germline assignment: CDR1 MDHEN and CDR2 SYDVKM. The CDR3 runs to 13 residues. The CDR3 DNA reads as TGTGCCAGCTGGCGGGGACAGCCCTACGAGCAGTACTTC. Residues: CASWRGQPYEQYF.

The V call is TRBV4-3, the J call TRBJ2-1; TRBD2 matches 7 bases. Germline loops: CDR1 LGHNA, CDR2 YSLEER. This CDR3 spans 15 amino acids. The V and J ends lost 1 base and 4 bases, in that order; junction bases with no gene match: 4. DNA of the CDR3: TGCGCCAGCAGCCAAGTTTCTAGCGGATACAATGAGCAGTTCTTC. This gives the protein CASSQVSSGYNEQFF.

The chain carries TRBV30 and TRBJ1-4; 7 positions match TRBD1. Per germline, CDR1 GTSNPN and CDR2 SVGIG (reference sequence). The CDR3 length is 14 residues. Losses at the gene ends were 7 bases for V and 0 bases for J; bases not matched to a gene: 5. The CDR3, as DNA: TGTGCCTTACAGGGGATCGCAACTAATGAAAAACTGTTTTTT. Translated: CALQGIATNEKLFF.